This T cell receptor beta chain was found in a study of PD-1 and CTLA-4 blockade in melanoma. Trimming stripped 4 bases from V and 4 bases from J, with 7 bases between. The length of the CDR3 is 12 residues. Germline CDR1 SGHVS, CDR2 FQNEAQ. The table came from immunoSEQ multiplex PCR; TCRdb's copy has only in-frame clones and leaves some out. The sample yields roughly 11,000 clones, roughly four fifths seen once. The origin of this receptor is a human donor with melanoma. This chain connects TRBV7-8 to TRBJ1-1; D gene uncertain. The material was CD8+ T cells from peripheral blood, obtained from a patient given anti-PD-1 treatment. The chain's CDR3 is CASSSLGTEAFF. The DNA for the CDR3 is TGTGCCAGCAGCTCCCTGGGCACTGAAGCTTTCTTT. The whole variable domain, remainder taken from reference TRBV7-8 and TRBJ1-1, is GAGVSQSPRYKVAKRGQDVALRCDPISGHVSLFWYQQALGQGPEFLTYFQNEAQLDKSGLPSDRFFAERPEGSVSTLKIQRTQQEDSAVYLCASSSLGTEAFFGQGTRLTVV.